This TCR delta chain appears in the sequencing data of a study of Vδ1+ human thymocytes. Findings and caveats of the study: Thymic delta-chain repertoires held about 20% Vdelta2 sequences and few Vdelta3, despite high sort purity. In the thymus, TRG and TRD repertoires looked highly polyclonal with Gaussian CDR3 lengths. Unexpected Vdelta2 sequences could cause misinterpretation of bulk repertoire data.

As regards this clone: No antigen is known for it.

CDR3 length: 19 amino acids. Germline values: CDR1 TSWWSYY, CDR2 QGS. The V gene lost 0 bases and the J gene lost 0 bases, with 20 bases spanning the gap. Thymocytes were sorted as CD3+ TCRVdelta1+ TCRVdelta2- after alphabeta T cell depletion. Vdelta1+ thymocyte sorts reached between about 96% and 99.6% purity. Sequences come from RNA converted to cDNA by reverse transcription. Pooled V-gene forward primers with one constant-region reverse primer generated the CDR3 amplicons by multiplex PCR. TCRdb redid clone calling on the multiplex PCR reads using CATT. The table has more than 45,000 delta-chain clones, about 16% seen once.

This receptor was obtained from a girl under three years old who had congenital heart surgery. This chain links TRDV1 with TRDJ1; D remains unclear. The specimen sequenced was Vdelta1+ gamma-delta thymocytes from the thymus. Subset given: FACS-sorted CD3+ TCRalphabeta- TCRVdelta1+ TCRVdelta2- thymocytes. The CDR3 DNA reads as TGTGCTCTTGGGGAACTTACGCTGATCCTCCCCCCGTACACCGATAAACTCATCTTT. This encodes CALGELTLILPPYTDKLIF.